The 5 T cell receptor beta chains in this list originate from one sample, sequenced in a study of T cell responses to AZD1222 COVID-19 vaccine. Profiled with immunoSEQ multiplex PCR; TCRdb holds only in-frame clones, not every one. The table shows tens of thousands of clones, with approximately 84% occurring only once. Source: peripheral blood, taken on day 0 of AZD1222 vaccination. Receptors originate from an adult in good health.

This chain uses TRBV7-2 with TRBJ2-5, with D perhaps TRBD1 (6 bases). CDR3 length equals 14 residues. Germline V gives CDR1 SGHTA, CDR2 FQGNSA. Deletions cut 0 bases from V and 3 bases from J, with 8 bases between. The CDR3 sequence is CASSLAGAKETQYF. CDR3 in DNA: TGTGCCAGCAGCTTAGCGGGGGCTAAAGAGACCCAGTACTTC.

The V gene is TRBV6-1, the J gene TRBJ2-5; D uncertain. Trimming removed 0 bases at V and 5 bases at J, with 10 bases between. This CDR3 comprises 14 residues. Germline lookup yields CDR1 MNHNS and CDR2 SASEGT. CDR3 DNA: TGTGCCAGCAGTGAAGCAAGGGTCTGGGAGACCCAGTACTTC. It codes for CASSEARVWETQYF.

This chain joins TRBV11-1 and TRBJ2-7, with D perhaps TRBD1 (5 bases). Germline values: CDR1 SGHAT, CDR2 FQDESV (reference sequence). V was trimmed by 5 bases and J by 1 base, leaving 18 bases between them. This CDR3 spans 16 amino acids. CDR3 in amino acids: CASSPPRRVASYEQYF. The CDR3 bases are TGTGCCAGCAGCCCTCCCCGCAGGGTGGCATCCTACGAGCAGTACTTC.

The rearrangement uses TRBV27 and TRBJ2-7; D might be TRBD1 (5 bases). There are 13 residues in the CDR3. With 6 bases removed from V and 7 bases from J, the gap between germline ends came to 16 bases. Germline V CDR1 and CDR2: MNHEY, SMNVEV (reference sequence). CDR3 region: CASRLRQGGEQYF. CDR3 bases: TGTGCCAGCAGACTACGTCAGGGCGGAGAGCAGTACTTC.

The chain carries TRBV5-1 and TRBJ2-2; D not resolved. Germline CDR1 is SGHRS and CDR2 is YFSETQ. The germline V and J ends were trimmed by 3 bases and 1 base, with 13 bases remaining between them. This CDR3 comprises 16 residues. The CDR3 DNA reads as TGCGCCAGCAGCTCCCTAGAACAGAGGAACACCGGGGAGCTGTTTTTT. Its protein is CASSSLEQRNTGELFF.